The T cell receptor beta chain described here comes from a study of OX40 agonist ivuxolimab in advanced cancers. Study results and limitations: Among expanded peripheral T cells, antigen specificity went undetermined. With doses of 0.1 to 3.0 mg/kg, CD4+ and CD8+ blood T cells had undergone clonal expansion by week 6. Expanded clones were, on average, more numerous among CD8+ T cells than CD4+.

Here immunoSEQ multiplex PCR was the method, and the copy in TCRdb shows in-frame clones only, minus some. The sample contains roughly 72,000 clones, approximately 81% of which appear only once. V was shortened by 5 bases and J by 4 bases, with 17 bases between the two germline ends. The CDR3 runs 15 residues. CDR1 is SGHAT, CDR2 FQNNGV, per germline. Comments on this clone: Antigen: not known.

The sequence came from an adult with an advanced solid tumor such as melanoma, head and neck, liver or kidney cancer. The sequencing used CD4+ or CD8+ T cells sorted from blood, collected in a trial of the OX40 agonist ivuxolimab. This chain links TRBV11-2 with TRBJ1-2, with D possibly matching TRBD1 (6 bases). The CDR3 spells CASSPSWGGPYGYTF. Here the CDR3 DNA reads TGTGCCAGCAGCCCGTCTTGGGGGGGCCCCTATGGCTACACCTTC.